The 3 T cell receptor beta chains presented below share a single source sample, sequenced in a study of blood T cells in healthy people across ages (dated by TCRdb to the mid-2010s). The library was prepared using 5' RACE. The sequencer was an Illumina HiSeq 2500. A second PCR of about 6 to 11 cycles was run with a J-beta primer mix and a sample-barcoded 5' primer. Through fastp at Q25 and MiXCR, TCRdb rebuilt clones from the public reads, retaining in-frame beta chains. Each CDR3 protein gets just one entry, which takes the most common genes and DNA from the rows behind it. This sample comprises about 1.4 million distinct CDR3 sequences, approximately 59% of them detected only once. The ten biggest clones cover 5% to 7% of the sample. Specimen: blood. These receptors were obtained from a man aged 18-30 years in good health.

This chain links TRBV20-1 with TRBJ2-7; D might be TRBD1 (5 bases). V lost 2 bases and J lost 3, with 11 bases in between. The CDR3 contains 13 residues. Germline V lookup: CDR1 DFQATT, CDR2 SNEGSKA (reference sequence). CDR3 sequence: CSARTPGNYEQYF. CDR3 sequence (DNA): TGCAGTGCTAGAACACCAGGGAACTACGAGCAGTACTTC.

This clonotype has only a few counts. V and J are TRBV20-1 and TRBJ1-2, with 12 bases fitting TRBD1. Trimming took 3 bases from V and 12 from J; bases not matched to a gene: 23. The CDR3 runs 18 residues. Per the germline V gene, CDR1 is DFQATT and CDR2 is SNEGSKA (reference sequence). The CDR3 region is CSARAGTGGVPLYQWDTF. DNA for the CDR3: TGCAGTGCTAGGGCGGGGACAGGGGGCGTCCCGCTTTACCAGTGGGACACCTTC.

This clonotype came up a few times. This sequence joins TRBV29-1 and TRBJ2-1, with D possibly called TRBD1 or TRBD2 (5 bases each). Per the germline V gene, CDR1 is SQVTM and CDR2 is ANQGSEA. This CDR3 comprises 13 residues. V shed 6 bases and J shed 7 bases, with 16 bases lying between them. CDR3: CSVYDWDGNEQFF. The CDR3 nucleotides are TGCAGCGTCTACGACTGGGACGGGAATGAGCAGTTCTTC.